This T cell receptor (beta chain) stems from a study of cytomegalovirus exposure and HLA in healthy donors. Study-wide background: The Caucasian-associated ancestry cluster held under 90% of a few hundred genotyped donors. Whole-study findings and limits: Analysis performed later showed TCR beta chains linked to HLA being more clonally expanded than equally common others. In vitro assays verified that a few CMV-associated chains recognized CMV antigens specifically. TCR beta sequences numbering more than 15,000 were associated with HLA alleles at 0.05 false discovery rate in a later analysis.

The PCR was carried out with 60 Vbeta primers and 13 Jbeta primers. Using immunoSEQ multiplex PCR, the repertoire was profiled, and TCRdb retains in-frame clones only, with some absent. The table has around 110,000 clones, roughly three quarters seen once. Many counts were recorded for this clone. Its cognate antigen is unknown. Germline V gene data show CDR1 as SQVTM and CDR2 as ANQGSEA. V lost 7 bases to trimming and J lost 4 bases; unmatched junction nucleotides: 3. The CDR3 spans 13 residues. The origin of this receptor is a man between 18 and 35 years old in good health and CMV-seronegative. The sequenced material came from PBMCs. The gene calls are TRBV29-1 and TRBJ2-2, with 10 bases aligning to TRBD1. The CDR3 reads CSARTGGTGELFF. Here the CDR3 DNA reads TGCAGCGCTAGGACAGGGGGCACCGGGGAGCTGTTTTTT.